Below, one T cell receptor (beta chain) is given with its context. Its specificity is not known. Given the absence of the conserved phenylalanine or tryptophan at the CDR3 end, a read error is likely. The DNA is left out, because the CDR3 cannot be placed on it with certainty; the CDR3 is given as TCRdb lists it. The data were taken from a study of T cell repertoires in cytomegalovirus infection. Study-level background: Evidence of both CMV infection and a matching HLA type came from public TCR beta signatures.

Each CDR3 protein gets one entry after TCRdb re-called the reads with MiXCR. Of more than 5,000 distinct CDR3 sequences listed, approximately 58% are singletons. The study's findings and limits: The cumulative frequency of public TCR beta families distinguished individuals who carried CMV together with the relevant HLA. Across the ex vivo response, the dominant clonotypes were HLA-C-restricted CMV-specific TCR beta clonotypes.

From germline, CDR1 is MNHEY and CDR2 SMNVEV (reference sequence). The CDR3 extends over 13 residues, inclusive of both ends. The sequence was collected from a human donor in good health (CMV status not recorded). Some clones in this sample may be carry-over from other donors' samples. Sequencing input: PBMCs, sequenced either directly or after in vitro stimulation (not recorded which). J is TRBJ1-5 and V is TRBV27; TRBD1, the table's D call, lacks a check against the DNA. The CDR3 sequence: CASSAGSGQPHHL.